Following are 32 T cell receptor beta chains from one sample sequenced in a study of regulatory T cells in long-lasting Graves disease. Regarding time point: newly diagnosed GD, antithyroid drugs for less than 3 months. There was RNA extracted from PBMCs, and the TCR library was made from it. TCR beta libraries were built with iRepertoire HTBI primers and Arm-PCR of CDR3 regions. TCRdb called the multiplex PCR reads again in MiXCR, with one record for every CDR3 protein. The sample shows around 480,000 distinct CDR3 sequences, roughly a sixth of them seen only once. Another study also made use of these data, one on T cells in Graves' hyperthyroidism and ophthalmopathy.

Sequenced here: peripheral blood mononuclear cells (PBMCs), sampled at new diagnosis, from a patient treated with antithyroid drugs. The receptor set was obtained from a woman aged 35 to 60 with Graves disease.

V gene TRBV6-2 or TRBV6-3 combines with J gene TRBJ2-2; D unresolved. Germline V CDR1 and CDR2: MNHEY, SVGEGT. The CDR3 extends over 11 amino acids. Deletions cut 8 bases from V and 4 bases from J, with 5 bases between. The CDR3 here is CASWTTGELFF. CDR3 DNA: TGTGCCAGCTGGACCACCGGGGAGCTGTTTTTT.

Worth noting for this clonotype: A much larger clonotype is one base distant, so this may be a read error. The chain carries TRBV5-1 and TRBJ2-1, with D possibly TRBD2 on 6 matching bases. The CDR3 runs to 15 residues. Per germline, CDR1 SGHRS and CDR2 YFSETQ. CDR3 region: CASSLSVEGRYEQLF. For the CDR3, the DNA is TGCGCCAGCAGCTTGAGCGTGGAGGGAAGATATGAGCAGCTCTTC.

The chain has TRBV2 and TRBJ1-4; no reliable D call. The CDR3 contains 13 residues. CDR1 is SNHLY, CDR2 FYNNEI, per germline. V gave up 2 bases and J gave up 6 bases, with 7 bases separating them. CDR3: CASSEQEHEKLFF. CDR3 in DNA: TGTGCCAGCAGTGAACAGGAGCATGAAAAACTGTTTTTT. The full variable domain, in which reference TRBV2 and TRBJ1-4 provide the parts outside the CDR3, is EPEVTQTPSHQVTQMGQEVILRCVPISNHLYFYWYRQILGQKVEFLVSFYNNEISEKSEIFDDQFSVERPDGSNFTLKIRSTKLEDSAMYFCASSEQEHEKLFFGSGTQLSVL.

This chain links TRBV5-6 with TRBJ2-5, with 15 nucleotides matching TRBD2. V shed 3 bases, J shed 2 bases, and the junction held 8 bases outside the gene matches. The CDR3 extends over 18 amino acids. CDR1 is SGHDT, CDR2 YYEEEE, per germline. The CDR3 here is CASSSIGTSGGKQETQYF. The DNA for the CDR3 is TGTGCCAGCAGCTCGATTGGGACTAGCGGGGGGAAACAAGAGACCCAGTACTTC.

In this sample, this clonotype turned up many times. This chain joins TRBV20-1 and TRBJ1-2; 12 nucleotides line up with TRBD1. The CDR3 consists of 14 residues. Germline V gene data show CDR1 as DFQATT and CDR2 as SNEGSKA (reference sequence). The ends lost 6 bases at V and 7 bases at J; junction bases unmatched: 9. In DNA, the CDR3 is TGCAGTGCCGCTCCCGGGACAGGGGGCTCTGGCTACACCTTC. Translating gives CSAAPGTGGSGYTF.

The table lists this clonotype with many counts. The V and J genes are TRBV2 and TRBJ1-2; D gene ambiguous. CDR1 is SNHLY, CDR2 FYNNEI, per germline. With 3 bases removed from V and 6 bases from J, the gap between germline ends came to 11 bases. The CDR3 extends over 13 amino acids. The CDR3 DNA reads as TGTGCCAGCAGTGAGAGAGGACCCGATGGCTACACCTTC. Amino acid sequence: CASSERGPDGYTF. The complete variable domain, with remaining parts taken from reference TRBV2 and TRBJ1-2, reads EPEVTQTPSHQVTQMGQEVILRCVPISNHLYFYWYRQILGQKVEFLVSFYNNEISEKSEIFDDQFSVERPDGSNFTLKIRSTKLEDSAMYFCASSERGPDGYTFGSGTRLTVV.

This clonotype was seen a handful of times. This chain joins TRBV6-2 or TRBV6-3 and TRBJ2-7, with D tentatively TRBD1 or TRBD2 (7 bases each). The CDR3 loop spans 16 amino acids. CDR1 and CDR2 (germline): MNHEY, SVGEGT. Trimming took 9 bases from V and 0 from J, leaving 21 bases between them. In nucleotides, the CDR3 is TGTGCCAGTTCCCCAGGGGGGGGGCATAGCTCCTACGAGCAGTACTTC. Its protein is CASSPGGGHSSYEQYF.

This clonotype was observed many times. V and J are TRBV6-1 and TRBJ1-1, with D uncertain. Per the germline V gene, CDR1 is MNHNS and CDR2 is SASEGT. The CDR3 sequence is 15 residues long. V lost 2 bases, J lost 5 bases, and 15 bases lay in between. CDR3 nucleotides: TGTGCCAGCAGTGAAAAGGACGACCTGGGTACTGAAGCTTTCTTT. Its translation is CASSEKDDLGTEAFF.

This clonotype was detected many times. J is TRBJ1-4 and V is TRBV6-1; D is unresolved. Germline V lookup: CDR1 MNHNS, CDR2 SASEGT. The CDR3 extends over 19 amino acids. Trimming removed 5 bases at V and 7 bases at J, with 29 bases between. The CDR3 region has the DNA TGTGCCAGCAGTCCGATCAACGCGGAGGACTCTCCCCGAGGTGAAAAACTGTTTTTT. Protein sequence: CASSPINAEDSPRGEKLFF.

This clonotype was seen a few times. The CDR3 loop is CASSPDRGVQPQHF. CDR3 bases: TGTGCCAGCTCACCAGACAGGGGAGTTCAGCCCCAGCATTTT. The genes are TRBV18 and TRBJ1-5; 8 bases are a match to TRBD1. V was clipped by 2 bases and J by 6 bases; unmatched bases: 3. The CDR3 extends over 14 amino acids. Germline CDR1 and CDR2: KGHSH and LQKENI.

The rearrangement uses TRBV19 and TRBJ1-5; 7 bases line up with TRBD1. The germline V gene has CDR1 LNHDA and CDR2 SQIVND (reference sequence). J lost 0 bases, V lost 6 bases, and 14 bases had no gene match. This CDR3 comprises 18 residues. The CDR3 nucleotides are TGTGCCAGTAGAACTAAAACGGGGACAGTCACTAGCAATCAGCCCCAGCATTTT. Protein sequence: CASRTKTGTVTSNQPQHF.

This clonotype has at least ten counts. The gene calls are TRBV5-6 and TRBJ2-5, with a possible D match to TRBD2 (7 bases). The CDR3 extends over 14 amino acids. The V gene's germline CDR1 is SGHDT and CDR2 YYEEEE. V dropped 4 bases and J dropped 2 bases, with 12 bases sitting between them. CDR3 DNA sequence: TGTGCCAGCAGCAGGAGGGGGGGTCAAGAGACCCAGTACTTC. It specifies CASSRRGGQETQYF.

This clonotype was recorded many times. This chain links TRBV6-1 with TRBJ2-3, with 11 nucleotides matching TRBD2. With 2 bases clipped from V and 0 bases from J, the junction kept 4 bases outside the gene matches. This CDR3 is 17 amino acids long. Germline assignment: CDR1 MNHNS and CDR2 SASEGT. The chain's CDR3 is CASSERGLAASTDTQYF. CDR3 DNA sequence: TGTGCCAGCAGTGAAAGGGGACTAGCGGCTAGCACAGATACGCAGTATTTT.

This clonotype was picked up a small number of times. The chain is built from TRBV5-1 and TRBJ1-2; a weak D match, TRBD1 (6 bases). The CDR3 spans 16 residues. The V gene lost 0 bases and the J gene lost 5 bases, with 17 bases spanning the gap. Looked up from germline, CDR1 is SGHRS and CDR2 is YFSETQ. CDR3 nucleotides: TGCGCCAGCAGCTTGGATACAGGGAGAGGGCCATATGGCTACACCTTC. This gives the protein CASSLDTGRGPYGYTF.

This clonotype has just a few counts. CDR3 in DNA: TGTGCCAGCAGCTTGGACGGCGGAACCACAGATACGCAGTATTTT. It is translated as CASSLDGGTTDTQYF. The chain links TRBV5-8 to TRBJ2-3; D unclear. V lost 0 bases and J 2 bases, leaving 10 bases between the germline ends. The germline V gene encodes CDR1 SGHTS and CDR2 YDEGEE. CDR3 length equals 15 residues. The complete variable domain, with remaining parts taken from reference TRBV5-8 and TRBJ2-3, reads EAGVTQSPTHLIKTRGQQATLRCSPISGHTSVYWYQQALGLGLQFLLWYDEGEERNRGNFPPRFSGRQFPNYSSELNVNALELEDSALYLCASSLDGGTTDTQYFGPGTRLTVL.

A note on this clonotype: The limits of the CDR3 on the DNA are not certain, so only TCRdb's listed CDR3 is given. The CDR3 here is CASSTSANSPLHF. The J gene is TRBJ1-6, the V gene TRBV6-1. Germline V gene data show CDR1 as MNHNS and CDR2 as SASEGT. The CDR3 is 13 amino acids long, termini counted.

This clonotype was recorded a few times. In nucleotides, the CDR3 is TGTGCCAGCAGAACGTTTTGGACAGGGGAATTGAACACTGAAGCTTTCTTT. This gives the protein CASRTFWTGELNTEAFF. The rearrangement uses TRBV6-1 and TRBJ1-1; 9 nucleotides align to TRBD1. This CDR3 spans 17 amino acids. Germline V gene lookup returns CDR1 MNHNS and CDR2 SASEGT. The ends lost 6 bases at V and 0 bases at J; junction bases unmatched: 11.

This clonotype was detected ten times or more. CDR3 protein: CAWGQGAYEQYF. The CDR3 coding sequence is TGTGCCTGGGGGCAGGGAGCCTACGAGCAGTACTTC. This rearrangement joins TRBV30 to TRBJ2-7; D is perhaps TRBD1 or TRBD2 (5 bases each). The CDR3 totals 12 residues. CDR1 and CDR2 from the germline V gene are GTSNPN and SVGIG (reference sequence). V was trimmed by 5 bases and J by 2 bases, leaving 10 bases between them.

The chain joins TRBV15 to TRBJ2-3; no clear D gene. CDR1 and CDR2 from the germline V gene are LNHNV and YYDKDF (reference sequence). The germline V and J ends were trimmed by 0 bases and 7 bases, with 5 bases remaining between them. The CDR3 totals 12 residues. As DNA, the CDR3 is TGTGCCACCAGCAGAGATATCAATACGCAGTATTTT. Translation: CATSRDINTQYF.

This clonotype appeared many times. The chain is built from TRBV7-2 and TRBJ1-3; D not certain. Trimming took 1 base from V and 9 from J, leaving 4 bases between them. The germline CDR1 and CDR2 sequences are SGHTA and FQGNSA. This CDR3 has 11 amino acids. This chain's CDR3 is CASSLEVTIYF. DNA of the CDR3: TGTGCCAGCAGCTTAGAGGTCACCATATATTTT. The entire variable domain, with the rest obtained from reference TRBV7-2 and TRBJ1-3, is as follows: GAGVSQSPSNKVTEKGKDVELRCDPISGHTALYWYRQSLGQGLEFLIYFQGNSAPDKSGLPSDRFSAERTGGSVSTLTIQRTQQEDSAVYLCASSLEVTIYFGEGSWLTVV.

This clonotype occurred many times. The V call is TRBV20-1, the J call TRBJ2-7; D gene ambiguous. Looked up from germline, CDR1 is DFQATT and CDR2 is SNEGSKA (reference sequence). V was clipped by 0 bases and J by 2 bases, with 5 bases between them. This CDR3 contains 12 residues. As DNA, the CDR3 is TGCAGTGCTAGAGATGGGGCCTACGAGCAGTACTTC. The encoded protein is CSARDGAYEQYF.

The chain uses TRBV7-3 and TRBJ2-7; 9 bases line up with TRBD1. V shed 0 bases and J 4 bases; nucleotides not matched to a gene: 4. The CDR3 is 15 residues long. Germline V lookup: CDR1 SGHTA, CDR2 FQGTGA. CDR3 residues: CASSLTGQGRYEQYF. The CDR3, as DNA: TGTGCCAGCAGCTTAACCGGACAGGGGAGGTACGAGCAGTACTTC. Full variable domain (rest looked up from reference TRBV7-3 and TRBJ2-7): GAGVSQTPSNKVTEKGKYVELRCDPISGHTALYWYRQSLGQGPEFLIYFQGTGAADDSGLPNDRFFAVRPEGSVSTLKIQRTERGDSAVYLCASSLTGQGRYEQYFGPGTRLTVT.

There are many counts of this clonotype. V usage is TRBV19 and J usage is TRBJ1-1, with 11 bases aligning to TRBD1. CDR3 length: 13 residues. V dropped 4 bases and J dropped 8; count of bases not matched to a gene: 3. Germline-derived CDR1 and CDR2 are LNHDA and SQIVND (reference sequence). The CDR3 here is CASSTGQGAEAFF. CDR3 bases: TGTGCCAGTAGTACCGGACAGGGGGCAGAAGCTTTCTTT.

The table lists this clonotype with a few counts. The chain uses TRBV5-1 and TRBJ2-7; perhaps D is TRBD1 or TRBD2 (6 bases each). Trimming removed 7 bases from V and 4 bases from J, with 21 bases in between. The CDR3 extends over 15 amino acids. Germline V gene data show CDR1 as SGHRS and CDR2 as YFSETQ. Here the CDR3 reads CASRHLGGRGYEQYF. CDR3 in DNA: TGCGCCAGCCGCCACCTGGGGGGCAGGGGATACGAGCAGTACTTC.

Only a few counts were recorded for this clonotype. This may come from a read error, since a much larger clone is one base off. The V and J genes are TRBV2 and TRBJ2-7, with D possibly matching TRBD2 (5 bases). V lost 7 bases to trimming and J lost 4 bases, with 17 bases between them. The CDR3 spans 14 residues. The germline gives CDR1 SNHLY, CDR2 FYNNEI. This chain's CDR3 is CASTPVEELYEQYF. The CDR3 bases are TGTGCCAGCACCCCCGTGGAGGAGCTATACGAGCAGTACTTC.

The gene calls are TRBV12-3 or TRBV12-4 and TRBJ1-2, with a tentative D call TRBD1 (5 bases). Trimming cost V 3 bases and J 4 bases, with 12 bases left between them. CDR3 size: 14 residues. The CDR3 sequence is CASSFGGEGYGYTF. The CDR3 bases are TGTGCCAGCAGTTTCGGGGGAGAGGGCTATGGCTACACCTTC.

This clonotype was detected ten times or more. The CDR3 reads CASSEEADTQYF. CDR3 coding DNA: TGTGCCAGCAGTGAAGAGGCAGATACGCAGTATTTT. V usage is TRBV2 and J usage is TRBJ2-3; D not certain. V shed 1 base and J shed 4 bases, with 3 bases lying between them. The CDR3 has 12 amino acids. Germline CDR1 SNHLY, CDR2 FYNNEI.

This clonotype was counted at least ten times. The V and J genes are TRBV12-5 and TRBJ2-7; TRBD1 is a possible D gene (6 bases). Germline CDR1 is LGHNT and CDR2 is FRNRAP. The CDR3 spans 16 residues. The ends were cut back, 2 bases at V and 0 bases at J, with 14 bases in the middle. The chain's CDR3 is CASGLPRQDLSYEQYF. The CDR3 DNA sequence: TGTGCTAGTGGTTTGCCTCGACAGGACCTCTCCTACGAGCAGTACTTC.

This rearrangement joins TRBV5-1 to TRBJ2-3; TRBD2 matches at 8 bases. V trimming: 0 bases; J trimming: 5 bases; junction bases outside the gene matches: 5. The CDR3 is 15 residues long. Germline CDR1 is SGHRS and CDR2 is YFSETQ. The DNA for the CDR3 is TGCGCCAGCAGCTTGGTACGGGGGGGCCTAGATACGCAGTATTTT. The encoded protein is CASSLVRGGLDTQYF.

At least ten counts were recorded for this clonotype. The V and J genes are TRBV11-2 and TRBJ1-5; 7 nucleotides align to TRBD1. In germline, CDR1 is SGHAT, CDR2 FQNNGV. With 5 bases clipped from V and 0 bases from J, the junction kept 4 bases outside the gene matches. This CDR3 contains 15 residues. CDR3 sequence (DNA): TGTGCCAGCAGCACGACAGGGAATAGCAATCAGCCCCAGCATTTT. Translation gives CASSTTGNSNQPQHF.

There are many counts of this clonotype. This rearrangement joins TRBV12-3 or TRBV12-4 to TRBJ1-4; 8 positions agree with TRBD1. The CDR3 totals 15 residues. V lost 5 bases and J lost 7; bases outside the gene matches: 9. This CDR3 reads CASSLTDRVGEKLFF. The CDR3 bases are TGTGCCAGCAGTCTCACGGACAGGGTCGGTGAAAAACTGTTTTTT.

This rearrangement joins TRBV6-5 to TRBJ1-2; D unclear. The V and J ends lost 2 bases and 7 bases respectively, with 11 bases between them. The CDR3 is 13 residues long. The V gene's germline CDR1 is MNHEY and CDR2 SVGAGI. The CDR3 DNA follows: TGTGCCAGCAGTTACAGTACGGCGGGTGGCTACACCTTC. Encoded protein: CASSYSTAGGYTF.